The TCR beta chain under discussion was sequenced for a study of neurological immune-mediated disorders. About the research overall: The roughly 35 multiple sclerosis patients comprised roughly 31 that were relapsing-remitting and 3 that were secondary progressive.

Study-wide findings and caveats: The greatest TCR clonal expansion appeared in HTLV-1-associated myelopathy and the smallest, falling below healthy controls, in multiple sclerosis. Among 34 multiple sclerosis patients, phylogenetic grouping put the repertoires of 18 into a single related-CDR3 cluster, a possible signature.

From germline, CDR1 is SGHVS and CDR2 FNYEAQ. The CDR3 extends over 15 amino acids. V lost 5 bases and J 0 bases, leaving 11 bases between the germline ends. This clonotype was observed many times. The antigen remains undetermined. The making of cDNA relied on 5'RACE with 10-nucleotide random UMIs. TCRdb re-analysed the 5' RACE reads in MiXCR, keeping a single row per CDR3 protein. The sample has about 74,000 distinct CDR3 sequences; less than 5.5% are singletons. The TCR was taken from a young man with multiple sclerosis. V is TRBV7-6 and J is TRBJ1-3; perhaps TRBD1 as D (6 bases). The sample taken for sequencing was PBMCs. As DNA, the CDR3 is TGTGCCAGCAGCCCCCTACAGGGCTCTGGAAACACCATATATTTT. Its protein is CASSPLQGSGNTIYF.